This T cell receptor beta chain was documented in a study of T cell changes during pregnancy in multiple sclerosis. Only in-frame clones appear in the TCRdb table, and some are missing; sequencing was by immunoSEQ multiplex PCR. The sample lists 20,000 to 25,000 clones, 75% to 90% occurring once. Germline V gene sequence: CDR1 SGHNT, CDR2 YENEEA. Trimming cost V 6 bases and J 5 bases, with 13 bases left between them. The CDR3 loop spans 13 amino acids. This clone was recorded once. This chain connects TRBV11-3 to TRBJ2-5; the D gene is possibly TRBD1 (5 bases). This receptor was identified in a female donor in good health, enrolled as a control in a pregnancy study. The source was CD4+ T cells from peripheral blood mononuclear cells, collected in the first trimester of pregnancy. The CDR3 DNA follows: TGTGCCAGCAGTTCAGGGAATGGGGAGACCCAGTACTTC. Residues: CASSSGNGETQYF.